What follows are 20 T cell receptor beta chains derived from one specimen sequenced in a study of cytomegalovirus exposure and HLA in healthy donors. A multiplex PCR was run with 60 Vbeta primers and 13 Jbeta primers. Sequencing used immunoSEQ multiplex PCR; TCRdb keeps in-frame clones, though not all of them. Of around 110,000 clones detected, 60% to 85% appear once; the ten largest clones hold 2.5% to 3%. Sequencing input: PBMCs. Receptors originate from a male donor in good health and CMV-seropositive.

The chain links TRBV5-4 to TRBJ2-2, with unresolved D. Germline CDR1 is SGHNT and CDR2 is YYREEE (reference sequence). The CDR3 extends over 15 amino acids. Trimming removed 0 bases at V and 1 base at J, with 7 bases between. The CDR3 sequence is CASSLVSLNTGELFF. The DNA of the CDR3 is TGTGCCAGCAGCTTGGTATCCCTGAACACCGGGGAGCTGTTTTTT.

V is TRBV9 and J is TRBJ2-1; D gene ambiguous. Trimming took 4 bases from V and 0 from J, leaving 17 bases between them. Germline loops: CDR1 SGDLS, CDR2 YYNGEE. The CDR3 totals 17 residues. This chain's CDR3 is CASSPSFALSSYNEQFF. As DNA, the CDR3 is TGTGCCAGCAGCCCCTCGTTCGCACTGAGCTCCTACAATGAGCAGTTCTTC.

The V gene is TRBV18, the J gene TRBJ1-4; tentative D call: TRBD1 (5 bases). CDR3 size: 16 residues. Trimming shortened V by 3 bases and J by 7 bases, and 18 bases separated the two germline ends. CDR1 is KGHSH and CDR2 is LQKENI in the germline V gene. The CDR3 DNA reads TGTGCCAGCTCACCGGGGACTCCCGGGGGGGGTGAAAAACTGTTTTTT. As protein: CASSPGTPGGGEKLFF.

The CDR3 region has the DNA TGTGCCAGCAGCCTGATACTCTCTGGGGCCAACGTCCTGACTTTC. Its translation: CASSLILSGANVLTF. The chain combines TRBV27 with TRBJ2-6; D uncertain. With 6 bases removed from V and 0 bases from J, the gap between germline ends came to 9 bases. There are 15 residues in the CDR3. Germline lookup yields CDR1 MNHEY and CDR2 SMNVEV (reference sequence).

The CDR3 is CASSPGTGGEKKLFF. CDR3 coding DNA: TGTGCCAGCAGCCCCGGGACAGGGGGCGAGAAAAAACTGTTTTTT. This sequence joins TRBV7-9 and TRBJ1-4, with 12 bases fitting TRBD1. CDR1 SEHNR and CDR2 FQNEAQ come from the germline V gene (reference sequence). The CDR3 length is 15 residues. V dropped 5 bases and J dropped 9; count of bases not matched to a gene: 7.

V and J are TRBV5-6 and TRBJ2-7; D might be TRBD1 (5 bases). Germline lookup yields CDR1 SGHDT and CDR2 YYEEEE. This CDR3 comprises 15 residues. Between the trimmed V and J ends, which lost 2 bases and 2 bases, there was a span of 14 bases. CDR3 sequence (DNA): TGTGCCAGCAGCTTCCGTCAGGGTCTCCCCTACGAGCAGTACTTC. Translating it yields CASSFRQGLPYEQYF. Variable domain in full (rest from reference TRBV5-6 and TRBJ2-7): DAGVTQSPTHLIKTRGQQVTLRCSPKSGHDTVSWYQQALGQGPQFIFQYYEEEERQRGNFPDRFSGHQFPNYSSELNVNALLLGDSALYLCASSFRQGLPYEQYFGPGTRLTVT.

The V gene is TRBV27, the J gene TRBJ1-2, with 8 bases that match TRBD1. There are 13 residues in the CDR3. Germline trimming cut 4 bases from V and 7 bases from J; bases unmatched to any gene: 5. The germline V gene has CDR1 MNHEY and CDR2 SMNVEV (reference sequence). In nucleotides, the CDR3 is TGTGCCAGCAGTTCGCGACAGGGGAGTGGCTACACCTTC. Its protein product is CASSSRQGSGYTF.

This sequence joins TRBV5-6 and TRBJ2-1; 8 nucleotides align to TRBD1. The germline V gene encodes CDR1 SGHDT and CDR2 YYEEEE. The CDR3 is 16 residues long. V lost 5 bases, J lost 5 bases, and 12 bases stayed unmatched. The CDR3: CASSLQGAFFHNEQFF. CDR3 in DNA: TGTGCCAGCAGTCTCCAGGGGGCTTTTTTTCACAATGAGCAGTTCTTC.

This chain links TRBV12-5 with TRBJ2-3; tentative D call: TRBD2 (5 bases). Germline CDR1 LGHNT, CDR2 FRNRAP. CDR3 length: 15 residues. The V end was cut by 6 bases, the J end by 6 bases, with 19 bases between. CDR3 bases: TGTGCTAGTGGCCGAGGAGGCCTCACCCGGGATACGCAGTATTTT. Protein sequence: CASGRGGLTRDTQYF.

The chain carries TRBV28 and TRBJ1-2; the D is unclear. V was trimmed by 3 bases and J by 8 bases, leaving 10 bases between them. This CDR3 is 12 amino acids long. Per germline, CDR1 MDHEN and CDR2 SYDVKM. The CDR3 region has the DNA TGTGCCAGCAGTTTGGAGGGATCCGGCTACACCTTC. It codes for CASSLEGSGYTF.

This clone came up a few times. V usage is TRBV28 and J usage is TRBJ1-2, with 8 bases fitting TRBD1. V dropped 4 bases and J dropped 5; count of bases not matched to a gene: 15. Germline CDR1 and CDR2: MDHEN and SYDVKM. The CDR3 consists of 17 residues. The chain's CDR3 is CASSSIAIRQGYYGYTF. Written as DNA, the CDR3 is TGTGCCAGCAGTTCAATAGCCATTCGACAGGGGTATTATGGCTACACCTTC.

The rearrangement uses TRBV18 and TRBJ2-3, with D maybe TRBD2 (5 bases). CDR3 length: 14 amino acids. Germline V gene sequence: CDR1 KGHSH, CDR2 LQKENI. V was cut by 3 bases and J by 1 base, with 8 bases left in between. This CDR3 reads CASSPPGGTDTQYF. The CDR3 nucleotides read TGTGCCAGCTCACCCCCCGGGGGCACAGATACGCAGTATTTT.

The chain links TRBV5-6 to TRBJ1-1, with D perhaps TRBD1 (5 bases). Trimming cost V 0 bases and J 1 base, with 13 bases left between them. The CDR3 consists of 16 residues. Germline CDR1 reads SGHDT; CDR2 reads YYEEEE. Here the CDR3 DNA reads TGTGCCAGCAGCTTGGTACGGGGGAGAGGGAACACTGAAGCTTTCTTT. It translates to CASSLVRGRGNTEAFF.

This clone was seen a few times. The rearrangement joins TRBV29-1 to TRBJ2-5; TRBD1 matches 9 bases. This CDR3 spans 13 amino acids. CDR1 and CDR2 (germline): SQVTM, ANQGSEA. V shed 7 bases and J 5 bases; nucleotides not matched to a gene: 8. CDR3 protein: CSATTGGGETQYF. Written as DNA, the CDR3 is TGCAGCGCCACGACAGGGGGAGGGGAGACCCAGTACTTC.

The chain recombines TRBV19 with TRBJ1-1; D gene ambiguous. There are 16 residues in the CDR3. Trimming shortened V by 6 bases and J by 0 bases, and 17 bases separated the two germline ends. Germline lookup yields CDR1 LNHDA and CDR2 SQIVND (reference sequence). In nucleotides, the CDR3 is TGTGCCAGTAGCAGTTTCCCACTTACAGTGAACACTGAAGCTTTCTTT. Residues: CASSSFPLTVNTEAFF.

The J gene is TRBJ2-7, the V gene TRBV5-6; the match to TRBD1 covers 8 bases. CDR3 size: 14 residues. V dropped 2 bases and J dropped 5; count of bases not matched to a gene: 6. Per the germline V gene, CDR1 is SGHDT and CDR2 is YYEEEE. The CDR3 sequence is CASSFWDRSNEQYF. The CDR3 bases are TGTGCCAGCAGCTTCTGGGACAGGTCGAACGAGCAGTACTTC. Combining the CDR3 with reference TRBV5-6 and TRBJ2-7 gives the whole variable domain DAGVTQSPTHLIKTRGQQVTLRCSPKSGHDTVSWYQQALGQGPQFIFQYYEEEERQRGNFPDRFSGHQFPNYSSELNVNALLLGDSALYLCASSFWDRSNEQYFGPGTRLTVT.

The rearrangement joins TRBV27 to TRBJ2-7; 10 positions agree with TRBD1. J was trimmed by 4 bases and V by 9 bases; bases with no gene match: 15. Germline V lookup: CDR1 MNHEY, CDR2 SMNVEV (reference sequence). This CDR3 has 16 amino acids. The CDR3 DNA reads as TGTGCCAGTCGGGGAATGGCTGGACAGGGGGTGTACGAGCAGTACTTC. Translation: CASRGMAGQGVYEQYF.

This CDR3 is CASSQDIRTRVIEQYF. The CDR3 bases are TGCGCCAGCAGCCAAGATATCAGGACTAGGGTTATCGAGCAGTACTTC. The genes are TRBV4-3 and TRBJ2-7, with 7 nucleotides matching TRBD2. The trim removed 0 bases at V and 6 bases at J, leaving 11 bases unmatched. The CDR3 runs to 16 residues. CDR1 and CDR2 (germline): LGHNA, YSLEER.

The gene calls are TRBV10-3 and TRBJ2-3; no reliable D call. CDR3 length: 15 amino acids. Germline lookup yields CDR1 ENHRY and CDR2 SYGVKD. V lost 3 bases, J lost 0 bases, and 10 bases lay in between. CDR3 residues: CAISDGGPSTDTQYF. Here the CDR3 DNA reads TGTGCCATCAGTGATGGCGGTCCTAGCACAGATACGCAGTATTTT.

The chain employs TRBV4-3 and TRBJ2-7, with D tentatively TRBD1 (8 bases). The length of the CDR3 is 16 residues. The germline gives CDR1 LGHNA, CDR2 YSLEER. V was shortened by 2 bases and J by 4 bases, with 18 bases between the two germline ends. CDR3 amino acids: CASSQSSGTGEYEQYF. The CDR3 DNA sequence: TGCGCCAGCAGCCAATCGAGCGGGACAGGAGAGTACGAGCAGTACTTC.